This TCR beta chain stems from a study of vaccination and CD4 T cells after COVID-19. Study summary: Median time from second vaccine dose to sampling was roughly 76 days (14 to 241).

A remark on this clonotype: Its antigen is unidentified. The junction departs from germline at one end; a sequencing error may be responsible.

This sample's treatment: 10-day PBMC culture with coronavirus spike peptide pools or control peptides (ViraFEST assay). The V gene's germline CDR1 is MDHEN and CDR2 SYDVKM. This CDR3 has 15 residues. Researchers used the Oncomine TCR Beta short-read assay to sequence DNA from cultured CD4+ T cells. TCRdb passed the PCR reads through MiXCR, listing each CDR3 protein once. The sample records about 14,000 distinct CDR3 sequences, around a third being singletons. Sequenced material: CD4+ T cells from blood, cultured in vitro, taken after SARS-CoV-2 vaccination. The rearrangement links TRBV28 to TRBJ1-1; no definite D call. This TCR derives from a human donor who had recovered from COVID-19. The CDR3 DNA reads as TGTGCCAGCAGTTTATTCCTGGGCTTAAACACTGGAGCTTTCTTT. It specifies CASSLFLGLNTGAFF.